The clone carrying this TCR beta chain was found a few times. Its matching antigen is unknown. TCRdb re-called the RACE reads with MiXCR, one entry per CDR3 protein. Of 180,000 or so distinct CDR3 sequences listed, about 14% are singletons. As for time point: patch test 1, 2 weeks after DPC sensitization. Treatment reported: therapeutic diphenylcyclopropenone sensitization with weekly scalp DPC. Donors, patients with alopecia ranging from 18 to 70 years old and judged suitable for DPC, provided samples. The data stem from a study of human T cells and chemical hapten exposure. About the study: Small pooled library volume differences mainly caused per-sample TCR yield variation. Study-wide findings and caveats: TCRs exceeding a frequency of 1 in 1000 stayed unchanged under DPC sensitization. PT1 expanded TCR numbers tracked positively with patch test score.

The CDR3 covers 13 residues. Looked up from germline, CDR1 is SGHNT and CDR2 is YYREEE (reference sequence). Trimming removed 4 bases at V and 8 bases at J, with 15 bases between. The source was whole blood, collected in connection with sensitization to the hapten diphenylcyclopropenone (DPC). The receptor's source is a woman aged 25 to 39 with alopecia areata. Some clones in this sample may be carry-over from other donors' samples. The V and J genes are TRBV5-4 and TRBJ1-2, with D uncertain. The CDR3, as DNA: TGTGCCAGCAGCACGGCCACGAACCAGGGCTACACCTTC. It codes for CASSTATNQGYTF.